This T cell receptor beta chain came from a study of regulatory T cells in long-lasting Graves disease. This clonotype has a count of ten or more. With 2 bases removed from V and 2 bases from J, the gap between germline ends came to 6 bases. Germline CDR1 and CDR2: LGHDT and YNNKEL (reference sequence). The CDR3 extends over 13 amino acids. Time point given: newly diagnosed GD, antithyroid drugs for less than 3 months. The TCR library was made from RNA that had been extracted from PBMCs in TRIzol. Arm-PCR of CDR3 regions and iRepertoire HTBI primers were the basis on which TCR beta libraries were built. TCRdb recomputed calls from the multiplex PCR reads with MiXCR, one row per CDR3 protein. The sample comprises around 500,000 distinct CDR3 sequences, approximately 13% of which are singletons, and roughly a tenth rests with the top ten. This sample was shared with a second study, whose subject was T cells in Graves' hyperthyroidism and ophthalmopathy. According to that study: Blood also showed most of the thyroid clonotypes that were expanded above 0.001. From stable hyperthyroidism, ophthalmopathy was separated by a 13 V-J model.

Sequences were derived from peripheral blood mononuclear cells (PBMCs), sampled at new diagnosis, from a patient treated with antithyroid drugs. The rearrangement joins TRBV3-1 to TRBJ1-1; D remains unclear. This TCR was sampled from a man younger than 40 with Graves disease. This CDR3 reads CASSQTYNTEAFF. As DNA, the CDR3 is TGTGCCAGCAGCCAAACCTACAACACTGAAGCTTTCTTT.